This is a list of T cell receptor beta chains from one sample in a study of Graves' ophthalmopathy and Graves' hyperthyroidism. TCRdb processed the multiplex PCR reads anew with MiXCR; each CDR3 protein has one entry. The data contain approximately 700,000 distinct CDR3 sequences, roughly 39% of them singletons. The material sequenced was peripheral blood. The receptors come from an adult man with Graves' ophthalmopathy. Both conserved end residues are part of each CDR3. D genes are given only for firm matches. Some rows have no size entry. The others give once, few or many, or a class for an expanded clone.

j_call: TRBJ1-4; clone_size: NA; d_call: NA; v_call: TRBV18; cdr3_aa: CASSSQGAGNEKLFF; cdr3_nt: TGTGCCAGCTCATCACAGGGTGCGGGGAATGAAAAACTGTTTTTT
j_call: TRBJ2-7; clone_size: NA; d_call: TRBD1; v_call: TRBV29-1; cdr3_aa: CSVEGGTGTYEQYF; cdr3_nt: TGCAGCGTTGAAGGAGGGACAGGGACCTACGAGCAGTACTTC
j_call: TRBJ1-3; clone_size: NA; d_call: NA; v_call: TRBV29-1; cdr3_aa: CSVSAGDTIYF; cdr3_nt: TGCAGCGTGTCAGCGGGAGATACCATATATTTT
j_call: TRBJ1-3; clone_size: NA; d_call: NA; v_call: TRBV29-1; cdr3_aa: CSVAETEYGYTIYF; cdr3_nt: TGCAGCGTCGCAGAGACTGAGTATGGCTACACCATATATTTT
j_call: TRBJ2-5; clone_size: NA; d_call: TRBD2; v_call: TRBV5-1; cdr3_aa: CASRLWTRSRETQYF; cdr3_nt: TGCGCCAGCAGGCTCTGGACTAGATCCAGGGAGACCCAGTACTTC
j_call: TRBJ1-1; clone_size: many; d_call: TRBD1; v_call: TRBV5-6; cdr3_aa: CASSRGQDYTEAFF; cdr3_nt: TGTGCCAGCAGCAGGGGACAGGATTACACTGAAGCTTTCTTT
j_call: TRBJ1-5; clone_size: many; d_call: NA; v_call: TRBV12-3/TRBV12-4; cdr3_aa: CASRQTNQPQHF; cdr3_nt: TGTGCCAGCAGACAGACCAATCAGCCCCAGCATTTT
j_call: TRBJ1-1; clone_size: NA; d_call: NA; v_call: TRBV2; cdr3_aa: CSSSERGNTEAFF; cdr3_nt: TGTTCCAGCAGTGAACGGGGGAACACTGAAGCTTTCTTT
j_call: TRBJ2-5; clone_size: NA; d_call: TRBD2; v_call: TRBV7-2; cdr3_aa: CASSLAASGETQYF; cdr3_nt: TGTGCCAGCAGCTTAGCGGCTAGCGGGGAGACCCAGTACTTC
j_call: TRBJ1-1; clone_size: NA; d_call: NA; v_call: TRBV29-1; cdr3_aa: CSVVTENTEAFF; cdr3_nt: TGCAGCGTTGTCACAGAGAACACTGAAGCTTTCTTT
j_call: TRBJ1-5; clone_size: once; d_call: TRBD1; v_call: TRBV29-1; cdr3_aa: CSVAETGGNQPQHF; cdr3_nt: TGCAGCGTGGCCGAGACAGGGGGAAATCAGCCCCAGCATTTT
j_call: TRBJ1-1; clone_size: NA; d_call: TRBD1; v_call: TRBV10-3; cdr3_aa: CAISEAGGLSTEAFF; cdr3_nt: TGTGCCATCAGTGAGGCAGGGGGTTTATCCACTGAAGCTTTCTTT
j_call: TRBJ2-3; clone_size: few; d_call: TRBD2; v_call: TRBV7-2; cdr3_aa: CASTTLADTDTQYF; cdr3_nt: TGTGCCAGCACTACGCTAGCGGACACAGATACGCAGTATTTT
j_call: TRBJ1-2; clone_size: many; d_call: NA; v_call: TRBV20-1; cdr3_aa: CSARKEGDYGYTF; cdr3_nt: TGCAGTGCTAGAAAGGAAGGGGACTATGGCTACACCTTC
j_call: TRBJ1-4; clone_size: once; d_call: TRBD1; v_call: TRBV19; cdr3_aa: CASSILQGNEKLFF; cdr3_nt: TGTGCCAGTAGTATCCTACAGGGGAATGAAAAACTGTTTTTT
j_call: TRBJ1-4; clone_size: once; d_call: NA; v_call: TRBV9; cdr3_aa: CASSADIAEQTEKLFF; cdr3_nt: TGTGCCAGCAGCGCGGACATCGCAGAGCAGACTGAAAAACTGTTTTTT
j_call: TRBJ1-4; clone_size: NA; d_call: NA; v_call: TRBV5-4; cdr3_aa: CASSSPDSFNEKLFF; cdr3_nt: TGTGCCAGCAGTTCACCTGACAGTTTTAATGAAAAACTGTTTTTT
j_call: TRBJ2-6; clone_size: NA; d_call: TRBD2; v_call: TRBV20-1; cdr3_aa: CSAERTSGANVLTF; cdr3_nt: TGCAGTGCAGAGAGGACTAGCGGGGCCAACGTCCTGACTTTC
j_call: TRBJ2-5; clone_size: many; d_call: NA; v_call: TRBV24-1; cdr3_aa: CATSDRLTGPGRETQYF; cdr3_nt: TGTGCCACCAGTGATCGATTAACGGGGCCGGGCAGGGAGACCCAGTACTTC
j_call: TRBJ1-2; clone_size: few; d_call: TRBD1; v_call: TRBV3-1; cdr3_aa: CASTSGTGNNYGYTF; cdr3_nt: TGTGCCAGCACCTCCGGGACAGGCAATAACTATGGCTACACCTTC
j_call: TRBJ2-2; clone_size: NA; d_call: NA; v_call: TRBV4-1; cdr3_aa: CASSQTEGELFF; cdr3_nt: TGCGCCAGCAGCCAGACTGAGGGGGAGCTGTTTTTT
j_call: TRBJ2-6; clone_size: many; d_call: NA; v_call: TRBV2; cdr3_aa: CASSLQSSGANVLTF; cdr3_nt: TGTGCCAGCAGTCTACAGAGCTCTGGGGCCAACGTCCTGACTTTC
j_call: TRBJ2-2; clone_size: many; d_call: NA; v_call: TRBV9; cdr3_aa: CASSLRLNANTGELFF; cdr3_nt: TGTGCCAGCAGCCTGCGCCTAAACGCGAACACCGGGGAGCTGTTTTTT
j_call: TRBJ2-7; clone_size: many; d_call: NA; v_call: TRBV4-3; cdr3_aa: CASSQDNQGYEQYF; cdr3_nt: TGCGCCAGCAGCCAAGACAACCAAGGCTACGAGCAGTACTTC
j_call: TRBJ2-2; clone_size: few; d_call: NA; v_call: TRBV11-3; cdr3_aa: CASSQGVAINTGELFF; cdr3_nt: TGTGCCAGCAGCCAGGGAGTAGCAATTAACACCGGGGAGCTGTTTTTT
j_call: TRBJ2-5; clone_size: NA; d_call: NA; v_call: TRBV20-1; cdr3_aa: CSARESWGGDQETQYF; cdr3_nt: TGCAGTGCTAGAGAATCTTGGGGCGGGGACCAAGAGACGCAGTACTTC
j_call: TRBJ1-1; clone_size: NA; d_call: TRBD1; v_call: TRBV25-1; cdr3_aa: CASSESGGMNTEAFF; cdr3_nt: TGTGCCAGCAGTGAATCAGGGGGCATGAACACTGAAGCTTTCTTT
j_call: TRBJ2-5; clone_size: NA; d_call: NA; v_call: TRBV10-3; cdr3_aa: CASSDTNQETQYF; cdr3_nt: TGTGCCAGCAGTGATACAAACCAAGAGACCCAGTACTTC
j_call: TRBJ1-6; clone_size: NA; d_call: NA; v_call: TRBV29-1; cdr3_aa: CSVANGTHLHF; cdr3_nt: TGCAGCGTCGCTAACGGGACTCACCTCCACTTT
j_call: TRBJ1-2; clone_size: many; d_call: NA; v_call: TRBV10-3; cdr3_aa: CASSEGTQNYGYTF; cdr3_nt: TGTGCCAGCAGTGAGGGAACACAGAACTATGGCTACACCTTC
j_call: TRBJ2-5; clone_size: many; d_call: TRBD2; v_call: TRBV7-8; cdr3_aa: CASSFSRGVSQETQYF; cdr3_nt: TGTGCCAGCAGCTTCTCGCGGGGGGTCTCCCAAGAGACCCAGTACTTC
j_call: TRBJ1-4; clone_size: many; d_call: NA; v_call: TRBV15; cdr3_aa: CATSAGNEKLFF; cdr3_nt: TGTGCCACCTCTGCGGGTAATGAAAAACTGTTTTTT
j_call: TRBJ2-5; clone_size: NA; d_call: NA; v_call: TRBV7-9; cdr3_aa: CASYKGQETQYF; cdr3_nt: TGTGCCAGCTATAAGGGACAAGAGACCCAGTACTTC
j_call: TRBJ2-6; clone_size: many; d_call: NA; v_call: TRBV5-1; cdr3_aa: CASSFLASGANVLTF; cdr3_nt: TGCGCCAGCAGCTTTTTAGCCTCTGGGGCCAACGTCCTGACTTTC
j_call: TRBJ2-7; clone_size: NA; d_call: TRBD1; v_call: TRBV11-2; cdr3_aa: CASSIQGADEQYF; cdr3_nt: TGTGCCAGCAGCATACAGGGGGCGGACGAGCAGTACTTC
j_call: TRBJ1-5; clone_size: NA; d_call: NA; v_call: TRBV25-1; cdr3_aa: CASSFSGGPYSNQPQHF; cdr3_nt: TGTGCCAGCAGTTTCTCTGGAGGGCCTTATAGCAATCAGCCCCAGCATTTT
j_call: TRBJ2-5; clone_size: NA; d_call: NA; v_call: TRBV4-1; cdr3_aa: CASSQGSRGETPYF; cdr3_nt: TGCGCCAGCAGCCAAGGTTCCAGGGGCGAGACCCCGTACTTC
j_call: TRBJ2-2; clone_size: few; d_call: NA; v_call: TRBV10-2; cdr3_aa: CASKVDAGELFF; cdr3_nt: TGCGCCAGCAAGGTAGACGCCGGGGAGCTGTTTTTT
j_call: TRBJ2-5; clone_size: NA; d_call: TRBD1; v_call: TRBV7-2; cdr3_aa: CASSGRTGGETQYF; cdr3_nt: TGTGCCAGCAGCGGCCGGACAGGGGGCGAGACCCAGTACTTC
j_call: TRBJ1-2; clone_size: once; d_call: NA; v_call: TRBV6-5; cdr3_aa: CASSPRLSNPNYGYTF; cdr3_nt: TGTGCCAGCAGTCCCCGACTTTCTAACCCTAACTATGGCTACACCTTC